The rows below give T cell receptor beta chains drawn from one sample of a study of T cell responses to AZD1222 COVID-19 vaccine. The protocol was immunoSEQ multiplex PCR, while the TCRdb copy is restricted to in-frame clones and leaves out a portion. The sample carries approximately 100,000 clones, about 83% recorded once. Source: peripheral blood, taken on day 0 of AZD1222 vaccination. All receptors derive from an adult in good health. The conserved cysteine and the conserved F or W are not part of the CDR3 here. A D gene is named only where the DNA matches it firmly.

>-|TRBJ1-5|TRBV28
ASSFAHRNNQPQH
>TRBD1|TRBJ2-1|TRBV9
ASSFRQGYEQF
>TRBD1|TRBJ1-2|TRBV3-1/TRBV3-2
ASGQGVGGYT
>-|TRBJ1-4|TRBV6-5
ASTTATNEKLF
>-|TRBJ2-5|TRBV9
ASSMGLLQETQY
>-|TRBJ2-5|TRBV12-3/TRBV12-4
ASSFGGRETQY
>TRBD2|TRBJ2-2|TRBV5-1
ASSSGLAGGGTGELF
>-|TRBJ1-3|TRBV4-3
ASSQDPWGGNTIY
>-|TRBJ2-3|TRBV15
ATSRGGGEGNTQY
>-|TRBJ1-6|TRBV28
ASSGVRGANSPLH
>-|TRBJ1-2|TRBV28
ASSLLFGAGNYGYT
>-|TRBJ2-7|TRBV7-9
ASSGMTTYEQY
>-|TRBJ1-2|TRBV5-6
ASSLSSARGGYT
>TRBD2|TRBJ2-7|TRBV29-1
SVGRTSDEQY
>-|TRBJ1-3|TRBV7-2
ASTRTDSGNTIY
>-|TRBJ1-3|TRBV11-2
ASSLEGRGANTIY
>-|TRBJ1-6|TRBV18
ASSGAMDSPLH
>TRBD1|TRBJ2-3|TRBV15
ATSRGTGGITDTQY
>TRBD2|TRBJ2-1|TRBV3-1/TRBV3-2
ASSPRLAGVNEQF
>TRBD1|TRBJ1-1|TRBV6-5
ASSFLRGQTEAF
>-|TRBJ2-5|TRBV3-1/TRBV3-2
ASSHRSGGLETQY
>-|TRBJ1-5|TRBV7-2
ASSLFEPRVGQPQH
>TRBD2|TRBJ2-1|TRBV5-1
ASSRSGSRGYNEQF
>TRBD2|TRBJ2-1|TRBV7-9
ASSDTTSGRKTYNEQF
>-|TRBJ1-3|TRBV5-6
ASSWGVGPSGNTIY
>TRBD2|TRBJ2-4|TRBV5-1
ASSLAGGSGNIQY
>TRBD1|TRBJ1-5|TRBV7-9
ASSLQGDQPQH
>TRBD2|TRBJ2-1|TRBV2
ASSGAGLDLEQF
>-|TRBJ1-6|TRBV9
ASSETGTRNSPLH
>TRBD1|TRBJ2-5|TRBV27
ASRRQGETQY
>-|TRBJ1-1|TRBV30
AWSVLGGRTEAF
>-|TRBJ1-1|TRBV7-9
ASSLGTGWTEAF
>TRBD2|TRBJ2-1|TRBV4-3
ASSQDSATSGRDEQF
>-|TRBJ2-5|TRBV5-1
ASSSGSETQY
>-|TRBJ1-2|TRBV14
ASSRRSDPIYGYT
>-|TRBJ2-7|TRBV14
ASSQVGLSRSEQY
>TRBD1|TRBJ1-4|TRBV5-1
ASSSGQGGDKLF